This TCR beta chain was captured by sequencing in a study of blood T cell repertoires in COVID-19. This clone was seen a single time. The CDR3 has 13 amino acids. J lost 4 bases, V lost 8 bases, and 7 bases had no gene match. Germline V gives CDR1 GTSNPN, CDR2 SVGIG (reference sequence). The method was immunoSEQ multiplex PCR; TCRdb's version includes in-frame clones alone and lacks a portion of them. The sample has under 75,000 clones, over 75% seen once. The specimen was peripheral blood. The rearrangement uses TRBV30 and TRBJ1-1; 10 bases match TRBD1. This receptor was taken from a human donor in a cohort sampled during active COVID-19. DNA for the CDR3: TGTGCCAAAAGCCGGGACAGGGGCACTGAAGCTTTCTTT. Amino acids: CAKSRDRGTEAFF. The whole variable domain, remainder taken from reference TRBV30 and TRBJ1-1, is SQTIHQWPATLVQPVGSPLSLECTVEGTSNPNLYWYRQAAGRGLQLLFYSVGIGQISSEVPQNLSASRPQDRQFILSSKKLLLSDSGFYLCAKSRDRGTEAFFGQGTRLTVV.